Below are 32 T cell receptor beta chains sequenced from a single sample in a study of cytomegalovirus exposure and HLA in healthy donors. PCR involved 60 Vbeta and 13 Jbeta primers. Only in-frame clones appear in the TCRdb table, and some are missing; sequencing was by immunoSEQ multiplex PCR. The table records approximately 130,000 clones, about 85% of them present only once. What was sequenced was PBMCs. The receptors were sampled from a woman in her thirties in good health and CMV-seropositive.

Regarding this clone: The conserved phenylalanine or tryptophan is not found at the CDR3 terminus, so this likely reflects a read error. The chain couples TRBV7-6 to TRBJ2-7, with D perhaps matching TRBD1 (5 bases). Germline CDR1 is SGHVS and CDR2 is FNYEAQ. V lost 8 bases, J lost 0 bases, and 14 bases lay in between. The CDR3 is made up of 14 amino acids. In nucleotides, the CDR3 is TGTGCCAGCGGGGTGGGGCATAGCTCCTACGAGCAGTACCTC. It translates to CASGVGHSSYEQYL.

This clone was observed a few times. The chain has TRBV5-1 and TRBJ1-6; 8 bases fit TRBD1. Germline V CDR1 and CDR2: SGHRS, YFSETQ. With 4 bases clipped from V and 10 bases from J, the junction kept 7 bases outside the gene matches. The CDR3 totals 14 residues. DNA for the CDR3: TGCGCCAGCAGCATCGGACAGGGAAGCTCACCCCTCCACTTT. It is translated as CASSIGQGSSPLHF.

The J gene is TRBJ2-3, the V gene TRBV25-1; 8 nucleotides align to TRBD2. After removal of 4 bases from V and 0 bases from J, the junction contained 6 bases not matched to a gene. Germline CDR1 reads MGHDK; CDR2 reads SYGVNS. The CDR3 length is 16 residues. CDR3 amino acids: CASSALTSESTDTQYF. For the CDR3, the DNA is TGTGCCAGCAGTGCCCTGACTAGCGAGAGCACAGATACGCAGTATTTT.

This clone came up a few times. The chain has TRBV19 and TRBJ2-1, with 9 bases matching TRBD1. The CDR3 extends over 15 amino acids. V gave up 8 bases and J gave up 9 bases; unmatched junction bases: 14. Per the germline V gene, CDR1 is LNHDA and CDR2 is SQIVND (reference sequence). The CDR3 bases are TGTGCCAGTTCGGGGACAGGGACGATCATTGCTGAGCAGTTCTTC. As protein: CASSGTGTIIAEQFF. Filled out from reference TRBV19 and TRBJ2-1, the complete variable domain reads DGGITQSPKYLFRKEGQNVTLSCEQNLNHDAMYWYRQDPGQGLRLIYYSQIVNDFQKGDIAEGYSVSREKKESFPLTVTSAQKNPTAFYLCASSGTGTIIAEQFFGPGTRLTVL.

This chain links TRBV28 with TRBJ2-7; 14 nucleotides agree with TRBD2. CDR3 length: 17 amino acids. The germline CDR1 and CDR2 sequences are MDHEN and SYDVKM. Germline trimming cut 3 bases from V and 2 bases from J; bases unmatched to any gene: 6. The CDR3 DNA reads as TGTGCCAGCAGTTTCAGGACTAGCGGGAGGCACACCTACGAGCAGTACTTC. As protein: CASSFRTSGRHTYEQYF.

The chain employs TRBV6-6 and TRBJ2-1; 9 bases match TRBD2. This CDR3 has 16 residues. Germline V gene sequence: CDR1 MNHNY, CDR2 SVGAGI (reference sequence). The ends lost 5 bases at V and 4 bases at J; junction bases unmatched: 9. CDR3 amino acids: CASSASWAGGYNEQFF. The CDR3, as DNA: TGTGCCAGCAGTGCCTCCTGGGCGGGGGGGTACAATGAGCAGTTCTTC.

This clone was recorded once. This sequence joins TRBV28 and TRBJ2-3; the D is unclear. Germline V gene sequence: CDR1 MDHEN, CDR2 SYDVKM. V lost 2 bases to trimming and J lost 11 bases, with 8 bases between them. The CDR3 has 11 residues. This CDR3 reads CASSLDTVQYF. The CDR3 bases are TGTGCCAGCAGTTTAGACACGGTGCAGTATTTT.

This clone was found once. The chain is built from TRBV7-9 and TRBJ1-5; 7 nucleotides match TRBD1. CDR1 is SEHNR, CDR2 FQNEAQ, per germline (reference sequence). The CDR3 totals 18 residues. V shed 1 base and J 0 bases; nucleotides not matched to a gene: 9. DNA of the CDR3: TGTGCCAGCAGCTTAGGGGCAGGGGGAACCCTTAGCAATCAGCCCCAGCATTTT. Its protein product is CASSLGAGGTLSNQPQHF.

CDR3 residues: CASSTSGSGEQYF. DNA for the CDR3: TGTGCCAGTAGTACTAGCGGGAGTGGCGAGCAGTACTTC. The chain has TRBV9 and TRBJ2-7, with 11 bases matching TRBD2. V shed 8 bases, J shed 6 bases, and the junction held 7 bases outside the gene matches. There are 13 residues in the CDR3. The germline V gene encodes CDR1 SGDLS and CDR2 YYNGEE.

The CDR3 DNA reads as TGTGCCAGTAGTATAGCAGGGGGCGTTGGCTACACCTTC. Protein: CASSIAGGVGYTF. The chain joins TRBV19 to TRBJ1-2; TRBD1 matches 8 bases. CDR1 is LNHDA and CDR2 is SQIVND in the germline V gene (reference sequence). The CDR3 spans 13 residues. V dropped 1 base and J dropped 7; count of bases not matched to a gene: 2.

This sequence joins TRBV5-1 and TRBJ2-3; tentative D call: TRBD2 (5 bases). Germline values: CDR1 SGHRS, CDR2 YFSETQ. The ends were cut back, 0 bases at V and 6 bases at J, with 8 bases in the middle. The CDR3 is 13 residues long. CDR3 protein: CASSLDGVDTQYF. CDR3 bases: TGCGCCAGCAGCTTGGACGGGGTGGATACGCAGTATTTT.

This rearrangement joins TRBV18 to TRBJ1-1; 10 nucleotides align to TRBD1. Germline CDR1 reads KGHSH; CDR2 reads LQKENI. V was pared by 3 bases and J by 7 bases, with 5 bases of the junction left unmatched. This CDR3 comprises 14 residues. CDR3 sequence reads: CASSPWGQGFEAFF. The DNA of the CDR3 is TGTGCCAGCTCACCCTGGGGACAGGGGTTTGAAGCTTTCTTT.

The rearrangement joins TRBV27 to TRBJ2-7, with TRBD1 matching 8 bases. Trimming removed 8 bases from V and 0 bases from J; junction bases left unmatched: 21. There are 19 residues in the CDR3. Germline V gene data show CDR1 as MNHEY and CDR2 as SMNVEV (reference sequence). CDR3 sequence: CASYQTYPPRGQLSYEQYF. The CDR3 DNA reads TGTGCCAGCTACCAAACTTATCCCCCCAGGGGGCAACTCTCCTACGAGCAGTACTTC.

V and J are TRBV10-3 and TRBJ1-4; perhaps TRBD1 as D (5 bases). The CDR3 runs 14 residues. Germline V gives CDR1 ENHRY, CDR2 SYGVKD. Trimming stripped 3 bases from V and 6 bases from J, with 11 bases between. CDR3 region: CAISEEWGDEKLFF. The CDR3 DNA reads TGTGCCATCAGTGAAGAGTGGGGGGATGAAAAACTGTTTTTT.

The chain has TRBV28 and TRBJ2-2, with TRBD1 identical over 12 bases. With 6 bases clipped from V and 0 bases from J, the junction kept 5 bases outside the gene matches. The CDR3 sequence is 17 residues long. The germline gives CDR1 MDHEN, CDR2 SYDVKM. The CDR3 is CASSGDRGLANTGELFF. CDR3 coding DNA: TGTGCCAGCAGCGGGGACAGGGGGCTCGCGAACACCGGGGAGCTGTTTTTT.

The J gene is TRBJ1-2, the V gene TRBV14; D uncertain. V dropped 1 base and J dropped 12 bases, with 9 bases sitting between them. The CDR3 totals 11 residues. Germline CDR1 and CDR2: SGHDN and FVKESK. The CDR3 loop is CASSQGPLHTF. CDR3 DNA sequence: TGTGCCAGCAGCCAAGGGCCGCTCCACACCTTC.

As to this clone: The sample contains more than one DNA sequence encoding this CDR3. This CDR3 reads CASSLGGQGSYEQYF. The CDR3 coding sequence is TGTGCCAGCAGCTTAGGGGGTCAGGGTTCGTACGAGCAGTACTTC. This rearrangement joins TRBV5-4 to TRBJ2-7, with a weak D call TRBD1 (6 bases). Germline V gene lookup returns CDR1 SGHNT and CDR2 YYREEE (reference sequence). The CDR3 loop spans 15 amino acids. V lost 2 bases, J lost 4 bases, and 16 bases lay in between.

The CDR3 region has the DNA TGTGCCAGCAGCTCTGGGGGTGGAGGAGGGGAGCAGTTCTTC. Encoded protein: CASSSGGGGGEQFF. This chain connects TRBV11-3 to TRBJ2-1, with D possibly TRBD2 on 6 matching bases. The V end lost 4 bases, the J end lost 10 bases, and 17 bases lay between the germline ends. The germline V gene encodes CDR1 SGHNT and CDR2 YENEEA. CDR3 length equals 14 residues.

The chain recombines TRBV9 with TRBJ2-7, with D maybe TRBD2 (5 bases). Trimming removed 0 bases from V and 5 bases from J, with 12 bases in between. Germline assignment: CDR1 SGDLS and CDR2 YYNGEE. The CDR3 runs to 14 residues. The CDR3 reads CASSVGARVHEQYF. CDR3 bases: TGTGCCAGCAGCGTAGGAGCGAGGGTACACGAGCAGTACTTC.

The CDR3 loop is CASSEKRGGTEAFF. CDR3 nucleotide sequence: TGTGCCAGCAGTGAAAAACGAGGGGGCACTGAAGCTTTCTTT. The rearrangement joins TRBV6-1 to TRBJ1-1, with D maybe TRBD1 (6 bases). Per germline, CDR1 MNHNS and CDR2 SASEGT. Trimming stripped 2 bases from V and 4 bases from J, with 11 bases between. This CDR3 has 14 residues.

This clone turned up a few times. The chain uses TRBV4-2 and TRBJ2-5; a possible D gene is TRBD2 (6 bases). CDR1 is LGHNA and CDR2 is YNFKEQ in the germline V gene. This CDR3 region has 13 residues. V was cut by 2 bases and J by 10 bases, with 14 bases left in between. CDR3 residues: CASSQPTASDQYF. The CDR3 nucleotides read TGTGCCAGCAGCCAACCTACCGCTAGCGACCAGTACTTC.

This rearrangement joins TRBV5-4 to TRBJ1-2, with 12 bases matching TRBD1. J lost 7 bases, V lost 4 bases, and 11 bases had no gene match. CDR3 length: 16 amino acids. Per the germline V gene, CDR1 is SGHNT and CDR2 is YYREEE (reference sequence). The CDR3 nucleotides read TGTGCCAGCAGCCCGGGACAGGGGGCCGCACAGAGTGGCTACACCTTC. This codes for CASSPGQGAAQSGYTF. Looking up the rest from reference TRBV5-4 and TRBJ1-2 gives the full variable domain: ETGVTQSPTHLIKTRGQQVTLRCSSQSGHNTVSWYQQALGQGPQFIFQYYREEENGRGNFPPRFSGLQFPNYSSELNVNALELDDSALYLCASSPGQGAAQSGYTFGSGTRLTVV.

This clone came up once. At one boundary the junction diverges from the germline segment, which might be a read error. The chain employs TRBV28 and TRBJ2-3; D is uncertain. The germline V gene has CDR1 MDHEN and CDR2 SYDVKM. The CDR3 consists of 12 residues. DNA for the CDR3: TGTGCCAGCAGGTTATCGGAGGATACGCAGTATTTT. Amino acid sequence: CASRLSEDTQYF.

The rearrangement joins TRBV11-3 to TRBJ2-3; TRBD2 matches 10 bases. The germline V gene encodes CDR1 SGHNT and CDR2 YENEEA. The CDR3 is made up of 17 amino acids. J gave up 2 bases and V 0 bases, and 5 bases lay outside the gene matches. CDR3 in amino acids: CASSLDQREGITDTQYF. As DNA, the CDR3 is TGTGCCAGCAGCTTAGATCAGCGGGAGGGGATCACAGATACGCAGTATTTT.

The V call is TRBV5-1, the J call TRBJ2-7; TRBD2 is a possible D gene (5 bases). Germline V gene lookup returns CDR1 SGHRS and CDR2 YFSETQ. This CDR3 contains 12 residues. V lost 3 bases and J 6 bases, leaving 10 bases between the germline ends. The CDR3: CASSSLAGEQYF. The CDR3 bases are TGCGCCAGCAGCTCACTCGCGGGCGAGCAGTACTTC.

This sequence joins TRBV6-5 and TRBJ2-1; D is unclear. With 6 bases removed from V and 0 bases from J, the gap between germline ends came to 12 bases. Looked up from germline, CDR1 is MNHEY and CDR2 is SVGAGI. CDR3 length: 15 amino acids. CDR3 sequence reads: CASRRKIDSYNEQFF. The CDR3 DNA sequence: TGTGCCAGCAGGCGGAAGATTGACTCCTACAATGAGCAGTTCTTC.

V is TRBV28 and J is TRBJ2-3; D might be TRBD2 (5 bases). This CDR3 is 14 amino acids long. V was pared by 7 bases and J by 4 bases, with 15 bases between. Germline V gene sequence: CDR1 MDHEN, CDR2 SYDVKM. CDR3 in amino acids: CASKSVGAADTQYF. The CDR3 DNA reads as TGTGCCAGCAAGAGCGTCGGAGCGGCAGATACGCAGTATTTT. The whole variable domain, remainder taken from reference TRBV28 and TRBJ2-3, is DVKVTQSSRYLVKRTGEKVFLECVQDMDHENMFWYRQDPGLGLRLIYFSYDVKMKEKGDIPEGYSVSREKKERFSLILESASTNQTSMYLCASKSVGAADTQYFGPGTRLTVL.

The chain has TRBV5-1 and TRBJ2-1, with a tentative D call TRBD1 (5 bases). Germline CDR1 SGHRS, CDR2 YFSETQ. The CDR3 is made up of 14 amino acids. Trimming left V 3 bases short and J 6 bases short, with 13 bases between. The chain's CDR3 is CASSSGHLPNEQFF. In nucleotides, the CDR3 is TGCGCCAGCAGCTCCGGACACCTTCCCAATGAGCAGTTCTTC.

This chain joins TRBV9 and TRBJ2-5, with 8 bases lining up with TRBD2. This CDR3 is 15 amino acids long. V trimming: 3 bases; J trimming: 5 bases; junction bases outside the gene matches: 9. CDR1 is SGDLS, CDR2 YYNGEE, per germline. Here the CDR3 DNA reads TGTGCCAGCAGCGCCAAGGGCGGGGGGCGGGAGACCCAGTACTTC. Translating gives CASSAKGGGRETQYF.

The CDR3 is CAISPSSGTGVSPLHF. Here the CDR3 DNA reads TGTGCCATCAGCCCATCCTCCGGGACAGGGGTTTCACCCCTCCACTTT. The rearrangement joins TRBV10-3 to TRBJ1-6; TRBD1 matches 10 bases. The CDR3 is 16 amino acids. Germline V gene sequence: CDR1 ENHRY, CDR2 SYGVKD. The V segment lost 6 bases and the J segment 9 bases; nucleotides outside the gene matches: 11.

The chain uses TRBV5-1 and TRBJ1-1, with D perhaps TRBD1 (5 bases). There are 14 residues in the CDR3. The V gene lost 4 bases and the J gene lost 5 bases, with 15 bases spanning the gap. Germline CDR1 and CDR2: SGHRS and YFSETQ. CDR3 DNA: TGCGCCAGCAGCGCCATGGTGGGGGGTACTGAAGCTTTCTTT. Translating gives CASSAMVGGTEAFF.

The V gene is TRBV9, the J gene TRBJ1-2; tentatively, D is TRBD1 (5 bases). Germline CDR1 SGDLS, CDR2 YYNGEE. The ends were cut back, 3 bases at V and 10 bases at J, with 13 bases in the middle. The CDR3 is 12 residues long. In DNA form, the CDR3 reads TGTGCCAGCAGCGGCGGCAGGGTGGACTACACCTTC. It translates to CASSGGRVDYTF.